A single sample gave rise to the 10 T cell receptor beta chains below, sequenced in a study of T cells in Graves' hyperthyroidism and ophthalmopathy. Regions amplified from RNA transcripts were the TCR beta CDR3 regions. Primed by the HTBI set, a first-round RT-PCR was run on the TCR CDR3. MiXCR was run by TCRdb on the multiplex PCR reads, yielding one entry per CDR3 protein. The sample gives more than 550,000 distinct CDR3 sequences, around a sixth of which show up once; roughly 16% is in the top ten. The sample was blood. The source is a man aged 45-65 years with Graves' hyperthyroidism.

The chain has TRBV4-1 and TRBJ2-5; TRBD2 aligns across 11 bases. Looked up from germline, CDR1 is MGHRA and CDR2 is YSYEKL. V lost 5 bases, J lost 1 base, and 6 bases stayed unmatched. This CDR3 is built from 16 residues. CDR3 region: CASSYRGLAVQETQYF. The CDR3 coding sequence is TGCGCCAGCAGCTACCGGGGACTAGCGGTCCAAGAGACCCAGTACTTC.

Worth noting for this clonotype: This could be a read error, since a much larger clone is one nucleotide away. V is TRBV28 and J is TRBJ2-1; maybe TRBD1 (6 bases). In germline, CDR1 is MDHEN, CDR2 SYDVKM. The CDR3 contains 15 residues. The CDR3 sequence: CTSSSLRGSYNEQFF. CDR3 in DNA: TGTACCAGCAGTTCACTCAGGGGATCCTACAATGAGCAGTTCTTC.

Concerning this clonotype itself: One base away lies a much larger clone, so this may be a sequencing read error. V usage is TRBV30 and J usage is TRBJ1-1, with 7 nucleotides matching TRBD1. In germline, CDR1 is GTSNPN, CDR2 SVGIG (reference sequence). The CDR3 sequence is 13 residues long. The CDR3, as DNA: TGTGCCTGGAGTGCCTTTACAGGGGCTGAAGCTTTGTTT. This encodes CAWSAFTGAEALF.

This clonotype was recorded many times. The chain has TRBV27 and TRBJ2-7; D call uncertain. Germline CDR1 is MNHEY and CDR2 is SMNVEV (reference sequence). The ends were cut back, 4 bases at V and 4 bases at J, with 14 bases in the middle. The CDR3 is 14 residues long. Here the CDR3 reads CASSSEILAYEQYF. The CDR3 bases are TGTGCCAGCAGTTCCGAGATCTTGGCATACGAGCAGTACTTC.

The sample holds a few counts of this clonotype. The chain is built from TRBV14 and TRBJ2-1; 8 nucleotides agree with TRBD2. V shed 0 bases, J shed 0 bases, and the junction held 7 bases outside the gene matches. Germline CDR1 and CDR2: SGHDN and FVKESK. This CDR3 spans 18 amino acids. Written as DNA, the CDR3 is TGTGCCAGCAGCCAAGACCTACTAGCGGTGAGCTCCTACAATGAGCAGTTCTTC. This translates into CASSQDLLAVSSYNEQFF. The variable domain in full, with the rest retrieved from reference TRBV14 and TRBJ2-1, is EAGVTQFPSHSVIEKGQTVTLRCDPISGHDNLYWYRRVMGKEIKFLLHFVKESKQDESGMPNNRFLAERTGGTYSTLKVQPAELEDSGVYFCASSQDLLAVSSYNEQFFGPGTRLTVL.

This clonotype was counted at least ten times. The CDR3 reads CASSNDRDFYNEQFF. The CDR3 coding sequence is TGTGCCAGCTCAAACGACAGGGACTTCTACAATGAGCAGTTCTTC. The chain combines TRBV18 with TRBJ2-1, with a possible D match to TRBD1 (7 bases). With 5 bases removed from V and 3 bases from J, the gap between germline ends came to 14 bases. Germline V gives CDR1 KGHSH, CDR2 LQKENI. This CDR3 region has 15 residues. Supplemented by reference TRBV18 and TRBJ2-1, the full variable domain reads NAGVMQNPRHLVRRRGQEARLRCSPMKGHSHVYWYRQLPEEGLKFMVYLQKENIIDESGMPKERFSAEFPKEGPSILRIQQVVRGDSAAYFCASSNDRDFYNEQFFGPGTRLTVL.

The rearrangement uses TRBV20-1 and TRBJ1-2; TRBD1 is a possible D gene (5 bases). The CDR3 runs to 11 residues. The V and J ends lost 6 bases and 8 bases respectively, with 13 bases between them. The germline gives CDR1 DFQATT, CDR2 SNEGSKA (reference sequence). CDR3 sequence (DNA): TGCAGTGCCGAGTTAGGGGACGGCTACACCTTC. This codes for CSAELGDGYTF.

This clonotype appeared a few times. This chain joins TRBV20-1 and TRBJ1-5; TRBD1 aligns across 12 bases. This CDR3 spans 13 amino acids. CDR1 is DFQATT and CDR2 is SNEGSKA in the germline V gene (reference sequence). J gave up 6 bases and V 6 bases, and 3 bases lay outside the gene matches. The CDR3 sequence is CSAGQGAGQPQHF. The DNA for the CDR3 is TGCAGTGCGGGACAGGGGGCTGGTCAGCCCCAGCATTTT.

This chain connects TRBV29-1 to TRBJ2-7; no clear D. The length of the CDR3 is 12 residues. Germline V gene data show CDR1 as SQVTM and CDR2 as ANQGSEA. V was clipped by 0 bases and J by 6 bases, with 9 bases between them. This CDR3 is CSVEDQRTEQYF. The DNA of the CDR3 is TGCAGCGTTGAAGATCAAAGGACCGAGCAGTACTTC.

This clonotype came up many times. The V and J genes are TRBV6-2 or TRBV6-3 and TRBJ2-3; the match to TRBD1 covers 9 bases. Germline V gene data show CDR1 as MNHEY and CDR2 as SVGEGT. Germline trimming cut 3 bases from V and 3 bases from J; bases unmatched to any gene: 10. This CDR3 contains 17 residues. CDR3 in amino acids: CASSYEAGQGRTDTQYF. The CDR3, as DNA: TGTGCCAGCAGTTATGAGGCGGGACAGGGAAGAACAGATACGCAGTATTTT.